This is a list of T cell receptor beta chains from one sample in a study of human T cells and chemical hapten exposure. In TCRdb, the RACE reads were re-called with MiXCR into one record per CDR3 protein. The data show roughly 180,000 distinct CDR3 sequences, with around 15% seen just once and about 1.7% held by the top ten. The sequenced sample was whole blood, obtained in connection with sensitization to the hapten diphenylcyclopropenone (DPC). The receptor source for this set is a woman in her 30s with alopecia areata. Some clones in this sample may be carry-over from other donors' samples. The CDR3 runs from the conserved cysteine through the conserved F or W. Each record gives: CDR3 length, D gene, V gene, J gene, clone size, CDR3 DNA, CDR3 protein. D genes are given only for firm matches. Size is omitted from some rows. Given values are once, few, many or a class for expanded clones.

14	NA	TRBV7-2	TRBJ1-4	NA	TGTGCCAGCAGCTCCGGGGCTTATGCGACAACTGTTTTTTTT	CASSSGAYATTVFF
13	NA	TRBV20-1	TRBJ2-4	few	TGCAGTGCTAGAGATGGCGTTCGGGACATTCAGTACTTC	CSARDGVRDIQYF
16	NA	TRBV20-1	TRBJ2-6	many	TGCAGTGCTAGATTAACAGGCCCCTCTGGGGCCAACGTCCTGACTTTC	CSARLTGPSGANVLTF
13	NA	TRBV27	TRBJ2-3	NA	TGTGCCAGCAGTTTCCAGGACACAGATACGCAGTATTTT	CASSFQDTDTQYF
13	TRBD1	TRBV20-1	TRBJ1-2	NA	TGCAGTGCTCTACCGGGACAGAACTATGGCTACACCTTC	CSALPGQNYGYTF
14	NA	TRBV12-2	TRBJ1-1	many	TGTGCAAGTCGCTTTGGTGAGCTGAACACTGAAGCTTTCTTT	CASRFGELNTEAFF
15	TRBD1	TRBV19	TRBJ1-1	NA	TGTGCCAGCGTCCTCCATGGGACAGCTTCAGGGGAGGCTTTCTTT	CASVLHGTASGEAFF
14	TRBD1	TRBV6-1	TRBJ1-5	few	TGTGCCAGCAGCCGGACAGGGAGGGATCAGCCCCAGCATTTT	CASSRTGRDQPQHF
16	NA	TRBV10-3	TRBJ2-3	few	TGTGCCATCAGTGATAGTCCCCCAGGTGGGGCAGATACGCAGTATTTT	CAISDSPPGGADTQYF
18	NA	TRBV7-9	TRBJ1-1	few	TGTGCCAGCAGCTTAGATATCTCCGGGGCCGGGGGTAACACTGAAGCTTTCTTT	CASSLDISGAGGNTEAFF
15	TRBD2	TRBV27	TRBJ2-2	NA	TGTGCCAGCAGTTTTCTAGCGGGAGGTACCGGGGAGCTGTTTTTT	CASSFLAGGTGELFF
14	TRBD1	TRBV9	TRBJ2-7	NA	TGTGCCAGCAGCGGAAGGGACAGCTCCTACGAGCAGTACTTC	CASSGRDSSYEQYF
16	NA	TRBV5-4	TRBJ2-4	few	TGTGCCAGCAGCTCCGCAGGGTTACTAGCCAAAAACATTCAGTACTTC	CASSSAGLLAKNIQYF
14	TRBD1	TRBV20-1	TRBJ1-2	few	TGCAGTGCTTACCAGGACAGGGTCAGGAGTGGCTACACCTTC	CSAYQDRVRSGYTF
16	NA	TRBV21-1	TRBJ2-1	few	TGTGCCAGCAGCTCGGACCCAGGGCACGAATACAATGAGCAGTTCTTC	CASSSDPGHEYNEQFF
13	NA	TRBV4-3	TRBJ1-1	many	TGCGCCAGCAGCCAACTCAGGAACACTGAAGCTTTCTTT	CASSQLRNTEAFF
14	NA	TRBV5-1	TRBJ2-3	NA	TGCGCCAGCAGCTTCAGGGATTTGGCAGATACGCAGTATTTT	CASSFRDLADTQYF
15	NA	TRBV6-1	TRBJ2-7	NA	TGTGCCAGCAGTGTTGCCGTGGTGGGCTCCTACGAGCAGTACTTC	CASSVAVVGSYEQYF
15	NA	TRBV7-2	TRBJ1-5	few	TGTGCCAGCAGCCTGGCGGCGAACACGAATCAGCCCCAGCATTTT	CASSLAANTNQPQHF
13	NA	TRBV7-2	TRBJ2-5	few	TGTGCCAGCAGCCCAAGTGACCAAGAGACCCAGTACTTC	CASSPSDQETQYF
13	NA	TRBV12-3/TRBV12-4	TRBJ2-1	NA	TGTGCCAGCTTACCACGGCAGAACAATGAGCAGTTCTTC	CASLPRQNNEQFF
15	NA	TRBV18	TRBJ2-1	NA	TGTGCCAGCTCACCCAGGGGGGGTACCGACAATGAGCAGTTCTTC	CASSPRGGTDNEQFF